These 24 T cell receptor beta chains share one sample of origin, sequenced in a study of shared clonotypes between healthy human individuals. CD45RO-negative, CCR7-positively selected cells formed the naive CD8 fraction, excluding terminally differentiated effector memory CD45RA+ cells. Only in-frame clones appear in the TCRdb table, and some are missing; sequencing was by immunoSEQ multiplex PCR. Of over 800,000 clones listed, about 92% were seen once; the top ten hold more than 20%. Material for sequencing was naive CD8+ T cells sorted from blood. The receptors were gathered from a man aged 30 to 45 in good health.

The rearrangement joins TRBV6-6 to TRBJ2-7; D is perhaps TRBD1 (5 bases). Trimming removed 6 bases from V and 3 bases from J, with 12 bases in between. Germline V gives CDR1 MNHNY, CDR2 SVGAGI (reference sequence). The CDR3 totals 13 residues. The CDR3 here is CASSPRGYYEQYF. The CDR3 DNA reads as TGTGCCAGCAGCCCAAGGGGTTACTACGAGCAGTACTTC.

As for this clone: This sample includes further DNA sequences coding for the same CDR3. V usage is TRBV27 and J usage is TRBJ2-7; no firm D call. V was clipped by 5 bases and J by 0 bases, with 8 bases between them. CDR1 MNHEY and CDR2 SMNVEV come from the germline V gene (reference sequence). CDR3 length: 13 amino acids. As DNA, the CDR3 is TGTGCCAGCAGTCCCACGAGCTCCTACGAGCAGTACTTC. It yields the protein CASSPTSSYEQYF.

V gene TRBV7-9 combines with J gene TRBJ1-2; D is ambiguous. In germline, CDR1 is SEHNR, CDR2 FQNEAQ (reference sequence). The V end lost 1 base, the J end lost 5 bases, and 11 bases lay between the germline ends. This CDR3 is built from 14 residues. The CDR3 sequence is CASSLGPKLYGYTF. Written as DNA, the CDR3 is TGTGCCAGCAGCTTAGGGCCCAAGTTATATGGCTACACCTTC.

This chain's CDR3 is CSVEALAQGRLYNEQFF. The CDR3 DNA reads as TGCAGCGTTGAAGCCCTTGCCCAGGGAAGGTTATACAATGAGCAGTTCTTC. The V call is TRBV29-1, the J call TRBJ2-1; possible D gene TRBD1, 5 bases. The V gene's germline CDR1 is SQVTM and CDR2 ANQGSEA. Between the trimmed V and J ends, which lost 1 base and 4 bases, there was a span of 20 bases. CDR3 length equals 17 residues.

The chain combines TRBV6-1 with TRBJ2-7; perhaps TRBD1 as D (5 bases). This CDR3 region has 16 residues. Germline loops: CDR1 MNHNS, CDR2 SASEGT. V lost 1 base and J lost 2, with 15 bases in between. CDR3: CASSEGKQVVTYEQYF. In DNA, the CDR3 is TGTGCCAGCAGTGAAGGTAAACAGGTCGTTACCTACGAGCAGTACTTC.

This clone is a singleton in its sample. The chain couples TRBV27 to TRBJ2-3, with D hard to call. CDR3 size: 16 residues. The V end lost 4 bases, the J end lost 5 bases, and 19 bases lay between the germline ends. Germline values: CDR1 MNHEY, CDR2 SMNVEV (reference sequence). In DNA form, the CDR3 reads TGTGCCAGCAGTTCCCTCCGAGTGGGCGGCCAAGATACGCAGTATTTT. Translating it yields CASSSLRVGGQDTQYF.

The rearrangement uses TRBV4-3 and TRBJ1-5; no definite D call. Germline V gene sequence: CDR1 LGHNA, CDR2 YSLEER. V gave up 0 bases and J gave up 3 bases, with 9 bases separating them. The CDR3 contains 15 residues. Here the CDR3 DNA reads TGCGCCAGCAGCCAAGATTGGAGGTCCAATCAGCCCCAGCATTTT. Translation gives CASSQDWRSNQPQHF.

This chain uses TRBV13 with TRBJ2-7, with D perhaps TRBD1 or TRBD2 (5 bases each). The V and J ends lost 4 bases and 4 bases respectively, with 17 bases between them. The V gene's germline CDR1 is PRHDT and CDR2 FYEKMQ (reference sequence). The CDR3 is made up of 15 amino acids. The CDR3 is CASSYGTGPGYEQYF. CDR3 in DNA: TGTGCCAGCAGCTACGGGACGGGACCTGGTTACGAGCAGTACTTC.

The chain carries TRBV7-9 and TRBJ2-4, with unresolved D. The CDR3 is 17 amino acids. Germline V gene sequence: CDR1 SEHNR, CDR2 FQNEAQ (reference sequence). Trimming pared 0 bases from V and 0 bases from J, leaving 12 bases between. CDR3 sequence reads: CASSLAENGIAKNIQYF. The CDR3 nucleotides are TGTGCCAGCAGCTTAGCTGAGAACGGAATAGCCAAAAACATTCAGTACTTC.

This sequence joins TRBV14 and TRBJ2-1; TRBD1 might be the D (6 bases). CDR3 length equals 15 residues. Per germline, CDR1 SGHDN and CDR2 FVKESK. Between the trimmed V and J ends, which lost 0 bases and 7 bases, there was a span of 13 bases. Here the CDR3 DNA reads TGTGCCAGCAGCCAAGAAATAGGGGGTACTAATGAGCAGTTCTTC. Its translation is CASSQEIGGTNEQFF.

The rearrangement uses TRBV6-5 and TRBJ2-7, with D hard to call. Per the germline V gene, CDR1 is MNHEY and CDR2 is SVGAGI. The CDR3 runs 13 residues. V gave up 0 bases and J gave up 5 bases, with 8 bases separating them. The CDR3: CASSYSVRNEQYF. In nucleotides, the CDR3 is TGTGCCAGCAGTTACTCGGTTCGAAACGAGCAGTACTTC.

The chain links TRBV11-2 to TRBJ2-1; 9 nucleotides match TRBD2. This CDR3 region has 15 residues. V lost 6 bases to trimming and J lost 5 bases; unmatched junction nucleotides: 8. CDR1 and CDR2 (germline): SGHAT, FQNNGV. The CDR3 reads CASRPLAGMNNEQFF. CDR3 DNA: TGTGCCAGCAGACCACTAGCGGGTATGAACAATGAGCAGTTCTTC. Full variable domain (rest looked up from reference TRBV11-2 and TRBJ2-1): EAGVAQSPRYKIIEKRQSVAFWCNPISGHATLYWYQQILGQGPKLLIQFQNNGVVDDSQLPKDRFSAERLKGVDSTLKIQPAKLEDSAVYLCASRPLAGMNNEQFFGPGTRLTVL.

In nucleotides, the CDR3 is TGTGCCAGCAGGCGACTAGCGGGAGTTCGAGAGACCCAGTACTTC. It yields the protein CASRRLAGVRETQYF. The J gene is TRBJ2-5, the V gene TRBV6-1, with 12 bases lining up with TRBD2. The CDR3 consists of 15 residues. Germline V gene sequence: CDR1 MNHNS, CDR2 SASEGT. V lost 6 bases, J lost 4 bases, and 6 bases stayed unmatched.

The count of this clone is one. The rearrangement links TRBV7-8 to TRBJ2-1; TRBD2 agrees at 11 bases. Germline CDR1 is SGHVS and CDR2 is FQNEAQ. Trimming took 6 bases from V and 7 from J; bases not matched to a gene: 11. The CDR3 spans 16 residues. The CDR3 protein is CASRLPTSGSGNEQFF. The CDR3 DNA reads TGTGCCAGCAGACTTCCTACTAGCGGGAGTGGTAATGAGCAGTTCTTC.

The CDR3 sequence is CAIPLRQPQHF. In DNA, the CDR3 is TGTGCCATTCCTCTTCGGCAGCCCCAGCATTTT. The chain has TRBV14 and TRBJ1-5; D remains unclear. Germline V gives CDR1 SGHDN, CDR2 FVKESK. Trimming removed 10 bases at V and 7 bases at J, with 11 bases between. This CDR3 spans 11 amino acids.

The gene calls are TRBV13 and TRBJ2-1; D remains unclear. Trimming took 1 base from V and 0 from J, leaving 10 bases between them. Germline V gene lookup returns CDR1 PRHDT and CDR2 FYEKMQ (reference sequence). This CDR3 has 16 amino acids. CDR3 region: CASSLARVGSYNEQFF. The CDR3 DNA is TGTGCCAGCAGCTTAGCCCGAGTCGGCTCCTACAATGAGCAGTTCTTC.

On this clone: The same CDR3 is also encoded by other DNA sequences in this sample. The chain combines TRBV28 with TRBJ2-7, with D unclear. Per germline, CDR1 MDHEN and CDR2 SYDVKM. The CDR3 runs to 12 residues. V was pared by 3 bases and J by 2 bases, with 5 bases between. The DNA of the CDR3 is TGTGCCAGCAGTTTTTTAGCCTACGAGCAGTACTTC. As protein: CASSFLAYEQYF.

V gene TRBV19 combines with J gene TRBJ2-2; D not certain. Germline lookup yields CDR1 LNHDA and CDR2 SQIVND (reference sequence). CDR3 length: 15 amino acids. V was cut by 2 bases and J by 3 bases, with 10 bases left in between. CDR3 protein: CASSIRGWDTGELFF. The CDR3 DNA reads TGTGCCAGTAGTATACGTGGTTGGGACACCGGGGAGCTGTTTTTT. Supplemented by reference TRBV19 and TRBJ2-2, the full variable domain reads DGGITQSPKYLFRKEGQNVTLSCEQNLNHDAMYWYRQDPGQGLRLIYYSQIVNDFQKGDIAEGYSVSREKKESFPLTVTSAQKNPTAFYLCASSIRGWDTGELFFGEGSRLTVL.

The V gene is TRBV6-1, the J gene TRBJ2-7; TRBD1 agrees at 9 bases. The CDR3 has 14 amino acids. CDR1 and CDR2 (germline): MNHNS, SASEGT. V dropped 6 bases and J dropped 1; count of bases not matched to a gene: 4. In DNA form, the CDR3 reads TGTGCCAGCAGGGATGGGACAGGGTCCTACGAGCAGTACTTC. Translated: CASRDGTGSYEQYF.

The J gene is TRBJ1-1, the V gene TRBV28; D not resolved. V dropped 8 bases and J dropped 5 bases, with 21 bases sitting between them. The germline V gene has CDR1 MDHEN and CDR2 SYDVKM. The CDR3 runs 15 residues. The chain's CDR3 is CASLDPGIQKTEAFF. CDR3 sequence (DNA): TGTGCCAGCCTGGACCCGGGAATTCAAAAAACTGAAGCTTTCTTT. The whole variable domain, filled in from reference TRBV28 and TRBJ1-1, reads DVKVTQSSRYLVKRTGEKVFLECVQDMDHENMFWYRQDPGLGLRLIYFSYDVKMKEKGDIPEGYSVSREKKERFSLILESASTNQTSMYLCASLDPGIQKTEAFFGQGTRLTVV.

With regard to this clone: The sample carries other DNA sequences with the same CDR3. The chain couples TRBV9 to TRBJ2-1; D is uncertain. The CDR3 extends over 13 amino acids. CDR1 SGDLS and CDR2 YYNGEE come from the germline V gene. The V end lost 0 bases, the J end lost 6 bases, and 7 bases lay between the germline ends. The chain's CDR3 is CASSVEARNEQFF. DNA for the CDR3: TGTGCCAGCAGCGTAGAGGCACGCAATGAGCAGTTCTTC.

J is TRBJ1-5 and V is TRBV6-1; D not certain. There are 14 residues in the CDR3. The germline V gene has CDR1 MNHNS and CDR2 SASEGT. V lost 10 bases and J 0 bases, leaving 13 bases between the germline ends. As DNA, the CDR3 is TGTGCCACCCAATGGGGATATAGCAATCAGCCCCAGCATTTT. Amino acids: CATQWGYSNQPQHF.

The rearrangement links TRBV28 to TRBJ2-3; TRBD1 aligns across 7 bases. Germline CDR1 is MDHEN and CDR2 is SYDVKM. This CDR3 is 15 amino acids long. J was trimmed by 1 base and V by 4 bases; bases with no gene match: 5. This chain's CDR3 is CASSYRGRGTDTQYF. CDR3 in DNA: TGTGCCAGCAGTTACAGGGGTCGCGGCACAGATACGCAGTATTTT.

The chain carries TRBV6-5 and TRBJ2-3, with 8 bases lining up with TRBD2. The CDR3 extends over 14 amino acids. The germline V gene encodes CDR1 MNHEY and CDR2 SVGAGI. J was trimmed by 2 bases and V by 5 bases; bases with no gene match: 3. CDR3 nucleotides: TGTGCCAGCAGTAGCGGGAGACACACAGATACGCAGTATTTT. Protein product: CASSSGRHTDTQYF.